This T cell receptor (beta chain) was recovered during a study of spatial heterogeneity in lung cancer. Turning to the study itself: Alpha-chain sequences were consistently detected in smaller numbers than beta-chain sequences. Regarding the study as a whole: How many expanded intratumoral alpha and beta TCRs were present tracked the tumor mutation count, which was a count of nonsynonymous mutations. The study found that ubiquitous and regional expanded TCR counts tracked ubiquitous and regional nonsynonymous mutations, respectively.

The sample's time point: sample taken at primary tumor resection. TCRs were sequenced from unsorted whole RNA of tumor, nontumor lung or PBMC. TCRdb used MiXCR to reprocess the 5' RACE reads, holding one entry per CDR3 protein. Of around 4,400 distinct CDR3 sequences detected, 6.1% appear once; the ten largest clones hold about 34%. This clonotype was counted many times. Its antigen is unidentified. The sequence was obtained from a male donor with early-stage non-small cell lung cancer. The input for sequencing was lung tumor tissue, taken at surgery.

The CDR3 DNA sequence: TGTGCCAGCAGCTTGGGACTAGCAAGCTCCTACGAGCAGTACTTC. It encodes CASSLGLASSYEQYF. This sequence joins TRBV5-6 and TRBJ2-7; 7 bases align to TRBD2. The length of the CDR3 is 15 residues. J gave up 0 bases and V 0 bases, and 3 bases lay outside the gene matches. Germline V gene lookup returns CDR1 SGHDT and CDR2 YYEEEE.